This is a list of T cell receptor beta chains from one sample in a study of blood T cell repertoires in COVID-19. The assay was immunoSEQ multiplex PCR, and TCRdb's table has in-frame clones only and misses some. The table lists about 220,000 clones, under 90% of them singletons. Sequencing was performed on peripheral blood. The receptors were gathered from a man younger than 40 with active or convalescent COVID-19. Each CDR3 is given with its conserved first and last residue. A D gene is named only where the DNA matches it firmly. The size of a clone is reported for some rows only, either as once, few or many, or as a class for expanded clones.

>TRBJ2-3|TRBD2|TRBV7-2|once
TGTGCCAGCAGCCAAACTAGCGGGGGTCCTACGCAGTATTTT
CASSQTSGGPTQYF
>TRBJ1-2|.|TRBV21-1|.
TGTGCCAGCCGAGGGGGGCAGGGGAGGGGAAACTATGGCTACACCTTC
CASRGGQGRGNYGYTF
>TRBJ1-1|.|TRBV5-6|once
TGTGCCAGCAGCTTGGCAGGCGGGGGGGTCCCGTCGAACACTGAAGCTTTCTTT
CASSLAGGGVPSNTEAFF
>TRBJ2-7|TRBD1|TRBV30|.
TGTGCCTGGAGCCGGGACAGGGTCTACGAGCAGTACTTC
CAWSRDRVYEQYF
>TRBJ2-1|.|TRBV19|.
TGTGCCAGTAGTATAACAAGCTCCTACAATGAGCAGTTCTTC
CASSITSSYNEQFF
>TRBJ1-1|.|TRBV28|.
TGTGCCAGCAGTTCCCTCAGGGCTGAAGCTTTCTTT
CASSSLRAEAFF
>TRBJ2-1|TRBD1|TRBV7-3|.
TGTGCCAGCAGCCAACAGGGGGCCAATGAGCAGTTCTTC
CASSQQGANEQFF
>TRBJ1-1|.|TRBV3-1/TRBV3-2|once
TGTGCCAGCAGCCAGGCCCGCGGAAAAAATGAAGCTTTCTTT
CASSQARGKNEAFF
>TRBJ2-7|TRBD1|TRBV4-1|once
TGCGCCAGCAGCCAAGAGGGTGGACAGGTTTTCCCTAACATCTACGAGCAGTACTTC
CASSQEGGQVFPNIYEQYF
>TRBJ2-7|TRBD1|TRBV27|once
TGTGCCAGCAGTCCGTTCCGGGACAGGGGCCCTGGCGAGCAGTACTTC
CASSPFRDRGPGEQYF
>TRBJ1-1|.|TRBV3-1/TRBV3-2|.
TGTGCCAGCAGCCAACGGAGGGGCGCGACGACTGAAGCTTTCTTT
CASSQRRGATTEAFF
>TRBJ1-1|.|TRBV27|.
TGTGCCAGCAGTTTATCAAGTTTTCGGGGTTTTGTGAACACTGAAGCTTTCTTT
CASSLSSFRGFVNTEAFF
>TRBJ2-7|TRBD1|TRBV5-1|.
TGCGCCAGCAGCATACAGGGGGGCTCCTACGAGCAGTACTTC
CASSIQGGSYEQYF
>TRBJ1-2|.|TRBV30|.
TGTGCCTGGAGTGTTACAGGGTACGGCGATGGCTACACCTTC
CAWSVTGYGDGYTF
>TRBJ1-1|TRBD1|TRBV28|.
TGTGCCAGCAGCCGGACCGACAGGGGGAACACTGAAGCTTTCTTT
CASSRTDRGNTEAFF
>TRBJ1-1|.|TRBV12-5|.
TGTGCTAGTGGTTTGGAGGGACTGACGAACACTGAAGCTTTCTTT
CASGLEGLTNTEAFF
>TRBJ1-5|.|TRBV18|.
TGTGCCAGCTCACCACTCCAGAGCAATCAGCCCCAGCATTTT
CASSPLQSNQPQHF
>TRBJ2-1|.|TRBV24-1|.
TGTGCCACCCAATCTAGGATGTACAATGAGCAGTTCTTC
CATQSRMYNEQFF
>TRBJ1-4|.|TRBV6-5|.
TGTGCCAGCAGGTTACAGGGCTTCAATGAAAAACTGTTTTTT
CASRLQGFNEKLFF
>TRBJ2-2|.|TRBV6-4|many
TGTGCCAGCAGTGACTCAGAGACCGGGGAGCTGTTTTTT
CASSDSETGELFF
>TRBJ1-1|.|TRBV4-1|.
TGCGCCAGCAGCCAACCCGGGGGGGGAAGGACTGAAGCTTTCTTT
CASSQPGGGRTEAFF
>TRBJ1-1|.|TRBV12-3/TRBV12-4|.
TGTGCCAGCAGTCCAGGTTACACTGAAGCTTTCTTT
CASSPGYTEAFF